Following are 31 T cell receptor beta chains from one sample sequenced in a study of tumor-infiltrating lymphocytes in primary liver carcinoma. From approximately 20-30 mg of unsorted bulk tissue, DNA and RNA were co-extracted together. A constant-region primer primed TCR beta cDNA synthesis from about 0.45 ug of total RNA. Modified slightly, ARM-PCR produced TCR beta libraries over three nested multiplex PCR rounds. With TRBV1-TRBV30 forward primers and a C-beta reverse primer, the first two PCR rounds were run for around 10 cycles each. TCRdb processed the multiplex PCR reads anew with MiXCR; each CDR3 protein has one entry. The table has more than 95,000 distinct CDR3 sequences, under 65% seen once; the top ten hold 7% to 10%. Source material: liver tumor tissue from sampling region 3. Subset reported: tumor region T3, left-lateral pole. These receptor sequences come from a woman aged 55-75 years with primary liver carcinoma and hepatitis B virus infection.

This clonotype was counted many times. The CDR3, as DNA: TGTGCTAGTGGTTTCGAGGTAGCTTACAATGAGCAGTTCTTC. Amino acids: CASGFEVAYNEQFF. This chain connects TRBV12-5 to TRBJ2-1; no reliable D call. The CDR3 sequence is 14 residues long. Germline lookup yields CDR1 LGHNT and CDR2 FRNRAP. V was shortened by 3 bases and J by 4 bases, with 10 bases between the two germline ends.

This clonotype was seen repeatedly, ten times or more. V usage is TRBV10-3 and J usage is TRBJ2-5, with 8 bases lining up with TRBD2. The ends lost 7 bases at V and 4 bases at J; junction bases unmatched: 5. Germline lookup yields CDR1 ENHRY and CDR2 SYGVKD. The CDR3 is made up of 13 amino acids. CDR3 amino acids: CAITAGAGETQYF. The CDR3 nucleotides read TGTGCCATCACAGCGGGGGCGGGAGAGACCCAGTACTTC.

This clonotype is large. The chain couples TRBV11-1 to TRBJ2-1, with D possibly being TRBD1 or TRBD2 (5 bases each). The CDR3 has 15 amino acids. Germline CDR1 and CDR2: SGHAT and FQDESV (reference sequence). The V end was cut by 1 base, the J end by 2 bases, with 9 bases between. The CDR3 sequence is CASSLGGTTYNEQFF. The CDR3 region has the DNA TGTGCCAGCAGCTTAGGGGGGACGACCTACAATGAGCAGTTCTTC. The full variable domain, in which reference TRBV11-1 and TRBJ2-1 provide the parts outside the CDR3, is EAEVAQSPRYKITEKSQAVAFWCDPISGHATLYWYRQILGQGPELLVQFQDESVVDDSQLPKDRFSAERLKGVDSTLKIQPAELGDSAMYLCASSLGGTTYNEQFFGPGTRLTVL.

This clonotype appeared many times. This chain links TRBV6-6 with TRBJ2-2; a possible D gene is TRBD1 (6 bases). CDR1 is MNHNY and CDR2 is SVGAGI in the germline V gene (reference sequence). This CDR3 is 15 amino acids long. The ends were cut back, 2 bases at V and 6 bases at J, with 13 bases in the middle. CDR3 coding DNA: TGTGCCAGCAGTTACGGGGCAGGGGTCGCCGGGGAGCTGTTTTTT. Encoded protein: CASSYGAGVAGELFF.

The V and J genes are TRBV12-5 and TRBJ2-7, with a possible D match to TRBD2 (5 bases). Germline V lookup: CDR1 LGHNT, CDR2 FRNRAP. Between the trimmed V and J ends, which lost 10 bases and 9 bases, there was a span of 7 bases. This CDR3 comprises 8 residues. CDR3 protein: CANGGQYF. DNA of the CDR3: TGTGCTAATGGAGGGCAGTACTTC.

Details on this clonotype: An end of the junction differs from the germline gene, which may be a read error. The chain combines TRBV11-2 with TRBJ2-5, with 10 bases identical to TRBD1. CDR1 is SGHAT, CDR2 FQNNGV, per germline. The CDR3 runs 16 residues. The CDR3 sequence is CASSLSRTGGQDTQYF. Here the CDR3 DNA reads TGCGCCAGCAGCTTATCGCGGACAGGGGGACAAGATACCCAGTACTTC.

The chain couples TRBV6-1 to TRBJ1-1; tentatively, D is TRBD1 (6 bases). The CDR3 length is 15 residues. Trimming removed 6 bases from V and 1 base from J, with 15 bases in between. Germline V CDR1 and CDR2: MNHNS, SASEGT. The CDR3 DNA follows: TGTGCCAGCAGGGGTAGGACAGTGGGGAACACTGAAGCTTTCTTT. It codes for CASRGRTVGNTEAFF.

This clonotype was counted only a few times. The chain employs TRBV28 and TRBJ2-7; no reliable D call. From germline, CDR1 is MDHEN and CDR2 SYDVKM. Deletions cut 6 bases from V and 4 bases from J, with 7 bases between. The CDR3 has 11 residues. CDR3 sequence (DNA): TGTGCCAGCAGCCATAGGTACGAGCAGTACTTC. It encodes CASSHRYEQYF.

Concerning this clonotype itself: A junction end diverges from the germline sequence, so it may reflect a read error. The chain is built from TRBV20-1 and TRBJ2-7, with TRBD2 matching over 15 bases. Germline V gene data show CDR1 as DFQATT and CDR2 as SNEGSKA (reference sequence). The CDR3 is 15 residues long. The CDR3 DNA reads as TGCATTGCTAAGGCCGGGACTAGCGGGAGGCACGAGCAGTACTTC. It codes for CIAKAGTSGRHEQYF.

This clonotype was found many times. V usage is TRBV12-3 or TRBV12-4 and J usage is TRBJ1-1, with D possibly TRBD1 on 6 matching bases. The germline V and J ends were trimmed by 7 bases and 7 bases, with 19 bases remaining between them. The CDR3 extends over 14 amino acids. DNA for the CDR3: TGTGCCAGCACCCTCGGGGGCTTAGAGGGTGAAGCTTTCTTT. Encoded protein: CASTLGGLEGEAFF.

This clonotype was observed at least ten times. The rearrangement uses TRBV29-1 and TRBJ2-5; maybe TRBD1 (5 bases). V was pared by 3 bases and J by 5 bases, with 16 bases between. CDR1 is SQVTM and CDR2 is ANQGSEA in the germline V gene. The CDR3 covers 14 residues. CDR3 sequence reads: CSVDPGKGWETQYF. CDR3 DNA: TGCAGCGTTGACCCCGGCAAGGGGTGGGAGACCCAGTACTTC.

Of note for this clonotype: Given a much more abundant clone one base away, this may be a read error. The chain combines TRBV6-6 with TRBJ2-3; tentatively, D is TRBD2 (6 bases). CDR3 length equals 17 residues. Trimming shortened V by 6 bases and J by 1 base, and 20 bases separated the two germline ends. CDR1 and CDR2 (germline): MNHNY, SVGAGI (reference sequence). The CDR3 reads CASSRDGGDRGTDTQYF. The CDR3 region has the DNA TGTGCCAGCAGCCGAGACGGGGGTGACCGAGGCACAGATACGCAGTATTTT.

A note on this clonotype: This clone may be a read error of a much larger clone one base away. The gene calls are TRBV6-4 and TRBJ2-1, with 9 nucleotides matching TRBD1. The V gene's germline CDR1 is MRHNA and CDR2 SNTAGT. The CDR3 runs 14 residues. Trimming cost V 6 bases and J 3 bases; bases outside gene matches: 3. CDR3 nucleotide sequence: TGTGCCAGCAGCCGGGACAGGGACTACAATGAGCAGTTCTTC. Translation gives CASSRDRDYNEQFF.

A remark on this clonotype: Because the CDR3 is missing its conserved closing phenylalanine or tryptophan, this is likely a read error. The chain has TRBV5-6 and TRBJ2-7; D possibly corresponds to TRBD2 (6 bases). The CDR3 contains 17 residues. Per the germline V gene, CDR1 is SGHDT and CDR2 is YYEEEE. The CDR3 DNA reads TGTGCCAGTAGCCGGCCCTTTTCCCGGGAGCCCTCCTATGAGCAGTACTCC. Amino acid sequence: CASSRPFSREPSYEQYS.

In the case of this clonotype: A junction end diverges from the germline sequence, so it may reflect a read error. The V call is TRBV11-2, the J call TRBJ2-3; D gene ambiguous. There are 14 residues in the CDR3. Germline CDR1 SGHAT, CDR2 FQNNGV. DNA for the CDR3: TGTGCCAGCAGCTTAGGCACTAACACAGATACACAGTATTTT. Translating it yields CASSLGTNTDTQYF.

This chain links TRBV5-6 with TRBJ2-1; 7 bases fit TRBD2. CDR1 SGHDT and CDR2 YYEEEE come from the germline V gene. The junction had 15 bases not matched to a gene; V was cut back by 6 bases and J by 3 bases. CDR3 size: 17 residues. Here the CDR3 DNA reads TGTGCCAGCACCAAGACTAGTGGGAGGGGAGTCTACAATGAGCAGTTCTTC. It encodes CASTKTSGRGVYNEQFF.

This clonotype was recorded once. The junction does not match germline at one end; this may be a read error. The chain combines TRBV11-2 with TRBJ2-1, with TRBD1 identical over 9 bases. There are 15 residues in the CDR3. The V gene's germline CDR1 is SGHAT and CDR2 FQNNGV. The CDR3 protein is CASSSRDRVLNEHFF. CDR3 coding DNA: TGTGCCAGCAGCTCCCGGGACAGGGTCCTGAATGAGCACTTCTTC.

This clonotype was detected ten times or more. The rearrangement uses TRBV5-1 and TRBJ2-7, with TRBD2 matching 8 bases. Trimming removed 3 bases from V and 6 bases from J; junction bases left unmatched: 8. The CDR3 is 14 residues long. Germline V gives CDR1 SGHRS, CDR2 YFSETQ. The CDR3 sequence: CASSSTGLGGEQYF. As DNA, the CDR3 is TGCGCCAGCAGCTCGACGGGACTAGGAGGCGAGCAGTACTTC.

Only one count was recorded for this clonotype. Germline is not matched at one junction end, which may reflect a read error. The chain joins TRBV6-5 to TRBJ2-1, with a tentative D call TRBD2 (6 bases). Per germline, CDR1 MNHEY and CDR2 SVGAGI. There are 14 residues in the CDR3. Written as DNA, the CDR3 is TGTGCCAGCAGTTACGGGCGGGGCTACAATGAGCAGTCCTTC. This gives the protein CASSYGRGYNEQSF.

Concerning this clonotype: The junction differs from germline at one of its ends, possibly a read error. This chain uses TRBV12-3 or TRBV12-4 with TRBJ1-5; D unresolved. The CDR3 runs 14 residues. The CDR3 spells CASGFGDSNQPQHF. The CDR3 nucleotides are TGTGCCAGCGGTTTTGGGGATAGCAATCAGCCCCAGCATTTT.

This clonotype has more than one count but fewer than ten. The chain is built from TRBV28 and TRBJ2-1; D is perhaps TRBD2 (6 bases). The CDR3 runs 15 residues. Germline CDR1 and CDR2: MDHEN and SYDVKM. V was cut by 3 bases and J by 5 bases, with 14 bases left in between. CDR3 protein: CASSLGGASHNEQFF. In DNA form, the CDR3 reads TGTGCCAGCAGTTTGGGGGGAGCAAGCCACAATGAGCAGTTCTTC. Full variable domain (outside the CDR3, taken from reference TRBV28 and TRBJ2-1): DVKVTQSSRYLVKRTGEKVFLECVQDMDHENMFWYRQDPGLGLRLIYFSYDVKMKEKGDIPEGYSVSREKKERFSLILESASTNQTSMYLCASSLGGASHNEQFFGPGTRLTVL.

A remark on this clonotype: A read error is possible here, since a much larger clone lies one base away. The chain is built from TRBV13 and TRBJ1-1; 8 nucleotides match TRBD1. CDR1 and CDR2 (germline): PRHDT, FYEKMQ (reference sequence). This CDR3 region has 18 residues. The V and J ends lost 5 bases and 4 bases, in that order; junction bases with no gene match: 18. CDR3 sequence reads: CASSRRRPGGARSTEAFF. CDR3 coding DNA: TGTGCCAGCAGCCGCCGTCGTCCAGGGGGCGCGAGGAGCACTGAAGCTTTCTTT. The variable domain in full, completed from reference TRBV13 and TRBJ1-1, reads AAGVIQSPRHLIKEKRETATLKCYPIPRHDTVYWYQQGPGQDPQFLISFYEKMQSDKGSIPDRFSAQQFSDYHSELNMSSLELGDSALYFCASSRRRPGGARSTEAFFGQGTRLTVV.

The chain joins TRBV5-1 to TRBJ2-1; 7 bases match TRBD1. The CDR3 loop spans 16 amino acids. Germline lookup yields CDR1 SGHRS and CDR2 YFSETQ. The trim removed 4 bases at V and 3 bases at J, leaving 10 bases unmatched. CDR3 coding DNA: TGCGCCAGCAGCCCAAACGACAGGGTAGGCTACAATGAGCAGTTCTTC. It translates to CASSPNDRVGYNEQFF.

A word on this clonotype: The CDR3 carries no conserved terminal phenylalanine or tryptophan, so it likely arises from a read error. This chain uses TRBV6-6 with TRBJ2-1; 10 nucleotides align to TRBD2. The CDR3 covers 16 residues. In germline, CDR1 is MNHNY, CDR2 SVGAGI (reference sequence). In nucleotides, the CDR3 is TGTGCCAGCAGAACCAGAGCGGGAGGGCCCTATAATGAGCAGTTCCTC. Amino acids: CASRTRAGGPYNEQFL.

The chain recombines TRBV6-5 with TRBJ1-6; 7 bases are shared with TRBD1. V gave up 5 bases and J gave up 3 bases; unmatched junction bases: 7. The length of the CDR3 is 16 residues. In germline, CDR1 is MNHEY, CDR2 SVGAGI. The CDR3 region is CASSPQGLVYNSPLHF. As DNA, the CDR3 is TGTGCCAGCAGTCCACAGGGGTTGGTCTATAATTCACCCCTCCACTTT.

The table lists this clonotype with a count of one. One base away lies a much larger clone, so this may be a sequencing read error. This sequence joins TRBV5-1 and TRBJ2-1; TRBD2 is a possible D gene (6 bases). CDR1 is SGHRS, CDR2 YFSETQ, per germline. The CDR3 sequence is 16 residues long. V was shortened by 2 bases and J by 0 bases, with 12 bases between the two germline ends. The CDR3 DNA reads TGCGCCAGCAGCTTTGGGGCTAGCGTCTCCTACAATGAGCAGTTCTTC. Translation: CASSFGASVSYNEQFF. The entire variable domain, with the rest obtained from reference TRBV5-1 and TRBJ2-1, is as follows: KAGVTQTPRYLIKTRGQQVTLSCSPISGHRSVSWYQQTPGQGLQFLFEYFSETQRNKGNFPGRFSGRQFSNSRSEMNVSTLELGDSALYLCASSFGASVSYNEQFFGPGTRLTVL.

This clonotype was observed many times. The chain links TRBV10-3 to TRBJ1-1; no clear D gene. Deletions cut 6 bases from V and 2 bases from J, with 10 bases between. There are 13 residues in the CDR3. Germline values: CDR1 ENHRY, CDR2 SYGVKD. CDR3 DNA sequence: TGTGCCATCAGAACTGACGGTAACACTGAAGCTTTCTTT. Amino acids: CAIRTDGNTEAFF.

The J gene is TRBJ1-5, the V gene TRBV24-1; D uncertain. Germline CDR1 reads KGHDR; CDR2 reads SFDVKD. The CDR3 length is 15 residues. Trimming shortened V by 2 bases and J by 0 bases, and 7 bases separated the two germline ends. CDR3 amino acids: CATSDSRFSNQPQHF. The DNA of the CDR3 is TGTGCCACCAGTGATTCGCGGTTTAGCAATCAGCCCCAGCATTTT.

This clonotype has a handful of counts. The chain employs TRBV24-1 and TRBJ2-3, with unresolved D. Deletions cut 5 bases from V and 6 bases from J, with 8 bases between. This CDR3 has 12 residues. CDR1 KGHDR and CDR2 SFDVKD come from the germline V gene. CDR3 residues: CATSARLDTQYF. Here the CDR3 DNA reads TGTGCCACCAGTGCCCGCTTGGATACGCAGTATTTT.

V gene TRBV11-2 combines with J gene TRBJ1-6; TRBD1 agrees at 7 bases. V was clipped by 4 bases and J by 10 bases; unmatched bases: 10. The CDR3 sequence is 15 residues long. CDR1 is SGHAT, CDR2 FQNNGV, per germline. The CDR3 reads CASSYRGGEWSPLHF. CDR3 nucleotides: TGTGCCAGCAGCTACAGGGGCGGGGAATGGTCACCCCTCCACTTT.

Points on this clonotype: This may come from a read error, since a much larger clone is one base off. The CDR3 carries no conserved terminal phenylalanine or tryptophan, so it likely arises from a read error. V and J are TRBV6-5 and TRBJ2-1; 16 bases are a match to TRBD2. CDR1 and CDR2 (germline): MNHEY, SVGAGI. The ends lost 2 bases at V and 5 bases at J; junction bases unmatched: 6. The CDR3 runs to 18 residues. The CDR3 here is CASSYTGLAGGRDNEQFL. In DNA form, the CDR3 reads TGTGCCAGCAGTTACACGGGACTAGCGGGAGGGCGAGACAATGAGCAGTTCCTC.